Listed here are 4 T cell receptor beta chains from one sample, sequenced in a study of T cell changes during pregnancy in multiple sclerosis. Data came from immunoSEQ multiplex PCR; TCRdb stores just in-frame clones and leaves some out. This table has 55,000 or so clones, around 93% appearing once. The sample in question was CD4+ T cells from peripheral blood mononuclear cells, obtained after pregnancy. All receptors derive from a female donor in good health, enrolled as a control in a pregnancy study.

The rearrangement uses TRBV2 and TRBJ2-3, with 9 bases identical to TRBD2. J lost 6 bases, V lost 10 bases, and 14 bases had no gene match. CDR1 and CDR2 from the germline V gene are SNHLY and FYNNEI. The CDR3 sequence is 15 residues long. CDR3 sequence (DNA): TGTGCCACCCGTAGGGGCGGGGGGGCATCCGATACGCAGTATTTT. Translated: CATRRGGGASDTQYF.

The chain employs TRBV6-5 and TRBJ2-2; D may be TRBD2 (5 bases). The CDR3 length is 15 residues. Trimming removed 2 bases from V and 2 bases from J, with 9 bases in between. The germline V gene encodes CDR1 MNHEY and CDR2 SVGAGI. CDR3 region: CASSYRSGNTGELFF. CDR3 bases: TGTGCCAGCAGTTACCGAAGCGGAAACACCGGGGAGCTGTTTTTT.

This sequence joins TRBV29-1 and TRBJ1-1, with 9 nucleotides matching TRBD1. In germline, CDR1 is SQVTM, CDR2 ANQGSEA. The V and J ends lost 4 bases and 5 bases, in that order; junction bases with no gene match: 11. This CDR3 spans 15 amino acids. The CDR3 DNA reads TGCAGCGTTGCCCCCGTACAGGGGGCGGGTACTGAAGCTTTCTTT. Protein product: CSVAPVQGAGTEAFF.

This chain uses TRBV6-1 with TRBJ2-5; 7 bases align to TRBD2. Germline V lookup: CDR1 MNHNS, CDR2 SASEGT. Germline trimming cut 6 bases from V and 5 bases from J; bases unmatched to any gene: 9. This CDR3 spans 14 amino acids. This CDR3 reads CASRGRVGWETQYF. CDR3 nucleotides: TGTGCCAGCAGGGGGAGGGTTGGTTGGGAGACCCAGTACTTC.